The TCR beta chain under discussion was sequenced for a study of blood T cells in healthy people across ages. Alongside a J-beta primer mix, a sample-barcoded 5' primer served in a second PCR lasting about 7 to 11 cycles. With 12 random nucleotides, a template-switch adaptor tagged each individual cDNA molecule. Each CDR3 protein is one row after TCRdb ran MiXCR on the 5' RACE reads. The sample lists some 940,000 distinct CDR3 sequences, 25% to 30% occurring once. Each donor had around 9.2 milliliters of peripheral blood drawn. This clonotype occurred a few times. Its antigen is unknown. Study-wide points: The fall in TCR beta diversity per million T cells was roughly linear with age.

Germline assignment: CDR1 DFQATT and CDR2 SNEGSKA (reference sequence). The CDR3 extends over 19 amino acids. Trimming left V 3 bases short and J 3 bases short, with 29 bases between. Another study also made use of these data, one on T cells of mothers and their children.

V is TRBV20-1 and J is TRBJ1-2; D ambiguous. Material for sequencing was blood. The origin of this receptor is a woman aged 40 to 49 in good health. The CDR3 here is CSASPSGDEGLLPHYGYTF. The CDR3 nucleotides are TGCAGTGCTAGCCCCTCCGGGGATGAGGGCCTACTCCCCCACTATGGCTACACCTTC.